This TCR beta chain was obtained from a study of T-cell memory formation after mild COVID-19. Overall study findings and caveats: Second-wave clones that peaked on day 37 lacked confirmed SARS-CoV-2 specificity. From day 15 to 85, contracting clones were balanced between CD4 and CD8, whereas later expanders leaned toward CD4+.

TCR alpha and TCR beta cDNA libraries carrying sample barcodes and UMIs were produced by 5'RACE using constant-segment primers. TCRdb called the 5' RACE reads again in MiXCR, with one record for every CDR3 protein. Of hundreds of thousands of distinct CDR3 sequences in the sample, approximately 16% were seen once. This clonotype was counted only a few times. Its antigen is as yet unknown. The CDR3 totals 15 residues. Per the germline V gene, CDR1 is LGHNA and CDR2 is YNFKEQ. Trimming stripped 4 bases from V and 0 bases from J, with 11 bases between. Sequencing input: PBMCs or a T cell subset sorted from them (not recorded which). The chain employs TRBV4-2 and TRBJ2-3; no firm D call. The clonotype comes from a man aged 18 to 29 who had mild COVID-19 (a few samples of this study predate the infection). Cell type and time point are not known. DNA of the CDR3: TGTGCCAGCAGCCCTGGGGTAGGGAGCACAGATACGCAGTATTTT. The encoded protein is CASSPGVGSTDTQYF.